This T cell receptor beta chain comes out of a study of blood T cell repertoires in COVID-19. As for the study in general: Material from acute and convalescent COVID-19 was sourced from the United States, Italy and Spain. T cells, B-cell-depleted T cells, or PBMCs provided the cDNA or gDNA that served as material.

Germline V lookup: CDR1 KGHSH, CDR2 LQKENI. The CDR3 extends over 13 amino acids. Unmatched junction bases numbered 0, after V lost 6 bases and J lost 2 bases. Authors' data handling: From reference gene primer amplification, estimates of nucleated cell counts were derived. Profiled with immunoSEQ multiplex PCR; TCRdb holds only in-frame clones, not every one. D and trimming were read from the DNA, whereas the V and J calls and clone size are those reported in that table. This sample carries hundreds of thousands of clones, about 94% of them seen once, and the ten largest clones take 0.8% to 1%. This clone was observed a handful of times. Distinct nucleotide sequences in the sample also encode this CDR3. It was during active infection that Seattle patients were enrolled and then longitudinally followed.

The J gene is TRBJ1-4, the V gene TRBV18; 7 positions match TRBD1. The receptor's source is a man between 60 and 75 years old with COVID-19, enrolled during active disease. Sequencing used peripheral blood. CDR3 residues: CASSDRTNEKLFF. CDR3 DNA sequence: TGTGCCAGCTCGGACAGGACTAATGAAAAACTGTTTTTT.